One sample yielded the 30 T cell receptor beta chains listed below, sequenced in a study of blood T cells in healthy people across ages (dated by TCRdb to 2014 to 2015). Libraries came from 5' RACE. The data were produced on an Illumina HiSeq 2500. The second PCR ran for about 6 to 11 cycles and used a J-beta primer mix along with a sample-barcoded 5' primer. TCRdb redid the processing of the public reads, applying fastp at Q25 and MiXCR, and retained in-frame beta chains. Here each entry gathers all rows of one CDR3 protein and keeps the most common genes and DNA. Within this sample are about 800,000 distinct CDR3 sequences, with 20% to 25% of them counted one time only. Under 4.5% of the sample is taken by the ten largest. The sample was also linked to a second study, of T cells of mothers and their children.

The sample taken for sequencing was blood. These receptors were taken from a boy aged 5-17 years in good health.

The rearrangement links TRBV5-1 to TRBJ2-1; D might be TRBD1 (6 bases). V was pared by 0 bases and J by 3 bases, with 13 bases between. This CDR3 contains 16 residues. Looked up from germline, CDR1 is SGHRS and CDR2 is YFSETQ. CDR3 region: CASSLGHRVDYNEQFF. The DNA of the CDR3 is TGCGCCAGCAGCTTGGGTCACAGGGTTGACTACAATGAGCAGTTCTTC.

The V gene is TRBV27, the J gene TRBJ1-1, with D possibly matching TRBD1 (6 bases). Germline V lookup: CDR1 MNHEY, CDR2 SMNVEV (reference sequence). CDR3 length: 16 residues. With 0 bases removed from V and 4 bases from J, the gap between germline ends came to 15 bases. The CDR3 nucleotides read TGTGCCAGCAGTTTATCGACAGGAAGGAGTCGCACTGAAGCTTTCTTT. This gives the protein CASSLSTGRSRTEAFF.

The rearrangement joins TRBV18 to TRBJ2-1; D not resolved. Germline CDR1 KGHSH, CDR2 LQKENI. CDR3 length: 16 amino acids. Trimming left V 3 bases short and J 0 bases short, with 12 bases between. CDR3 amino acids: CASSPGRISSYNEQFF. The CDR3 region has the DNA TGTGCCAGCTCACCCGGACGTATAAGCTCCTACAATGAGCAGTTCTTC.

This clonotype showed up just a few times. The rearrangement joins TRBV11-1 to TRBJ1-1; D unclear. V lost 2 bases, J lost 6 bases, and 10 bases lay in between. This CDR3 has 13 amino acids. Germline values: CDR1 SGHAT, CDR2 FQDESV (reference sequence). The CDR3 DNA is TGTGCCAGCAGCTTATTCGTGGGTCCTGAAGCTTTCTTT. As protein: CASSLFVGPEAFF.

The chain links TRBV6-1 to TRBJ2-7; maybe TRBD1 (6 bases). This CDR3 region has 17 residues. Trimming removed 2 bases at V and 2 bases at J, with 19 bases between. Germline V gene sequence: CDR1 MNHNS, CDR2 SASEGT. For the CDR3, the DNA is TGTGCCAGCAGTGAAAGGGGATTTGGGACACCTGCCTACGAGCAGTACTTC. The encoded protein is CASSERGFGTPAYEQYF.

This clonotype was seen a few times. The chain recombines TRBV27 with TRBJ2-5; D ambiguous. TRBJ2-1 explains the end of the DNA better; the J call may be wrong. The CDR3 extends over 16 amino acids. From germline, CDR1 is MNHEY and CDR2 SMNVEV (reference sequence). CDR3 DNA sequence: TGTGCCAGCAGTTTGGAGATCGGTACTTCATACAATGAGCAGTTCTTC. Amino acids: CASSLEIGTSYNEQFF.

This rearrangement joins TRBV4-1 to TRBJ2-5, with D uncertain. The germline gives CDR1 MGHRA, CDR2 YSYEKL. Deletions cut 3 bases from V and 5 bases from J, with 13 bases between. The CDR3 extends over 14 amino acids. CDR3 DNA: TGCGCCAGCAGCCAGGACGGTCAAGGGGAGACCCAGTACTTC. Protein product: CASSQDGQGETQYF.

A few counts support this clonotype. The V and J genes are TRBV5-1 and TRBJ2-5, with 9 bases aligning to TRBD1. V shed 4 bases and J 5 bases; nucleotides not matched to a gene: 12. Germline values: CDR1 SGHRS, CDR2 YFSETQ. CDR3 length: 16 amino acids. The CDR3 here is CASSPDGTGPGETQYF. CDR3 bases: TGCGCCAGCAGCCCAGACGGGACAGGGCCTGGGGAGACCCAGTACTTC.

The chain joins TRBV12-3 or TRBV12-4 to TRBJ2-5; TRBD2 aligns across 13 bases. CDR3 length: 16 residues. V lost 4 bases and J lost 5; bases outside the gene matches: 7. CDR3 bases: TGTGCCAGCAGTTCCCCACTAGCGGGAGGGGGGGAGACCCAGTACTTC. Translated: CASSSPLAGGGETQYF.

The gene calls are TRBV4-3 and TRBJ2-3; 7 bases agree with TRBD2. V was clipped by 0 bases and J by 0 bases; unmatched bases: 9. Germline-derived CDR1 and CDR2 are LGHNA and YSLEER. This CDR3 has 18 residues. CDR3 bases: TGCGCCAGCAGCCAAGAAGTAGCGGGCGACACTAGCACAGATACGCAGTATTTT. Residues: CASSQEVAGDTSTDTQYF.

In its sample, this clonotype was seen a few times. V gene TRBV29-1 combines with J gene TRBJ2-5; D might be TRBD1 (5 bases). Germline CDR1 reads SQVTM; CDR2 reads ANQGSEA. The V and J ends lost 3 bases and 1 base respectively, with 15 bases between them. This CDR3 region has 15 residues. The CDR3: CSVEDAQELQETQYF. Here the CDR3 DNA reads TGCAGCGTTGAGGACGCACAGGAACTCCAAGAGACCCAGTACTTC.

In this sample, this clonotype turned up a few times. The chain couples TRBV20-1 to TRBJ1-5; D possibly corresponds to TRBD1 (5 bases). CDR1 is DFQATT and CDR2 is SNEGSKA in the germline V gene (reference sequence). This CDR3 has 15 amino acids. Deletions cut 2 bases from V and 5 bases from J, with 16 bases between. The CDR3 nucleotides are TGCAGTGCTAGATACGTACAGGAAGACGATCAGCCCCAGCATTTT. Its translation: CSARYVQEDDQPQHF.

The chain carries TRBV7-9 and TRBJ2-5, with D unclear. The DNA end is a closer match to TRBJ2-7, so the J assignment may be wrong. From germline, CDR1 is SEHNR and CDR2 FQNEAQ (reference sequence). This CDR3 is 12 amino acids long. The CDR3: CASTYGSYEQYF. The CDR3 region has the DNA TGTGCCAGCACCTATGGGTCCTACGAGCAGTACTTC.

This clonotype has more than one count but fewer than ten. This sequence joins TRBV18 and TRBJ1-6; no reliable D call. Trimming removed 2 bases from V and 7 bases from J, with 12 bases in between. CDR3 size: 15 residues. In germline, CDR1 is KGHSH, CDR2 LQKENI. CDR3: CASSPGGLPNSPLHF. In DNA, the CDR3 is TGTGCCAGCTCACCAGGAGGACTACCAAATTCACCCCTCCACTTT. The whole variable domain, remainder taken from reference TRBV18 and TRBJ1-6, is NAGVMQNPRHLVRRRGQEARLRCSPMKGHSHVYWYRQLPEEGLKFMVYLQKENIIDESGMPKERFSAEFPKEGPSILRIQQVVRGDSAAYFCASSPGGLPNSPLHFGNGTRLTVT.

This clonotype has more than one count but fewer than ten. Its ends do not fully match the called genes, so a read error is possible. The chain joins TRBV7-9 to TRBJ2-1; 12 bases are a match to TRBD1. This CDR3 region has 18 residues. Germline values: CDR1 SEHNR, CDR2 FQNEAQ (reference sequence). The CDR3 reads CASSLVGTGGPSYNEQFF. As DNA, the CDR3 is TGTGCCAGCAGCTTAGTGGGGACAGGGGGCCCCTCCTATAATGAGCAGTTCTTC.

The gene calls are TRBV7-2 and TRBJ1-4; D may be TRBD1 (5 bases). The CDR3 totals 15 residues. Germline V lookup: CDR1 SGHTA, CDR2 FQGNSA. V gave up 5 bases and J gave up 2 bases, with 12 bases separating them. The CDR3 sequence is CASSNPGPTNEKLFF. The CDR3 DNA follows: TGTGCCAGCAGCAACCCAGGGCCGACTAATGAAAAACTGTTTTTT.

To note about this clonotype: A read error is possible here, since a much larger clone lies one base away. The chain uses TRBV5-1 and TRBJ2-5; no clear D. CDR3 length: 15 amino acids. CDR1 is SGHRS and CDR2 is YFSETQ in the germline V gene. The chain's CDR3 is CASSLFPADQGTQYF. CDR3 nucleotide sequence: TGCGCCAGCAGCTTGTTTCCGGCCGACCAAGGGACCCAGTACTTC.

The rearrangement joins TRBV13 to TRBJ2-7; D not certain. The germline V and J ends were trimmed by 4 bases and 6 bases, with 10 bases remaining between them. CDR1 and CDR2 (germline): PRHDT, FYEKMQ (reference sequence). The CDR3 covers 12 residues. In nucleotides, the CDR3 is TGTGCCAGCAGCTCGGACGGCGGCGAGCAGTACTTC. It is translated as CASSSDGGEQYF. Variable domain in full (rest from reference TRBV13 and TRBJ2-7): AAGVIQSPRHLIKEKRETATLKCYPIPRHDTVYWYQQGPGQDPQFLISFYEKMQSDKGSIPDRFSAQQFSDYHSELNMSSLELGDSALYFCASSSDGGEQYFGPGTRLTVT.

The sample holds a few counts of this clonotype. The rearrangement uses TRBV20-1 and TRBJ2-1; the D is unclear. The end of the DNA aligns better with TRBJ2-7, so the J call may be wrong. The CDR3 is 13 amino acids. Germline-derived CDR1 and CDR2 are DFQATT and SNEGSKA (reference sequence). CDR3: CSARVGLTYEQYF. DNA for the CDR3: TGCAGTGCTAGAGTAGGATTAACCTACGAGCAGTACTTC.

V usage is TRBV27 and J usage is TRBJ2-7, with TRBD2 as a possible D gene (6 bases). The CDR3 totals 14 residues. Germline V gene sequence: CDR1 MNHEY, CDR2 SMNVEV (reference sequence). With 6 bases removed from V and 7 bases from J, the gap between germline ends came to 19 bases. DNA for the CDR3: TGTGCCAGCAGCCCGGGACTGGGGCTTGGGGAGCAGTACTTC. It specifies CASSPGLGLGEQYF.

The chain couples TRBV7-2 to TRBJ1-3; no clear D gene. Trimming removed 1 base from V and 0 bases from J, with 7 bases in between. Germline CDR1 reads SGHTA; CDR2 reads FQGNSA. The CDR3 consists of 15 residues. The CDR3 region is CASSLDLNSGNTIYF. The CDR3 region has the DNA TGTGCCAGCAGCTTAGATTTAAACTCTGGAAACACCATATATTTT.

The rearrangement links TRBV12-3 or TRBV12-4 to TRBJ2-1; TRBD1 might be the D (6 bases). V was pared by 6 bases and J by 5 bases, with 20 bases between. The CDR3 runs to 16 residues. The CDR3 region has the DNA TGTGCCAGCAGCTTCGTCGCCGGACAGAGCCACAATGAGCAGTTCTTC. This sequence encodes CASSFVAGQSHNEQFF.

The sample holds a few counts of this clonotype. V and J are TRBV28 and TRBJ1-2, with D perhaps TRBD1 (5 bases). CDR1 is MDHEN, CDR2 SYDVKM, per germline. The CDR3 runs 12 residues. The V end was cut by 4 bases, the J end by 8 bases, with 11 bases between. The CDR3 loop is CASSSLGGGYTF. Written as DNA, the CDR3 is TGTGCCAGCAGTTCCCTCGGGGGGGGCTACACCTTC.

There are a few counts of this clonotype. The V call is TRBV28, the J call TRBJ2-7, with D perhaps TRBD2 (6 bases). This CDR3 has 13 amino acids. V gave up 11 bases and J gave up 9 bases, with 23 bases separating them. The V gene's germline CDR1 is MDHEN and CDR2 SYDVKM. CDR3 protein: CAVTRGGAPRQYF. The DNA of the CDR3 is TGTGCCGTAACCCGTGGCGGGGCCCCGAGGCAGTACTTC.

The chain combines TRBV9 with TRBJ2-7; the D gene could be TRBD1 or TRBD2 (5 bases each). V was cut by 7 bases and J by 5 bases, with 16 bases left in between. CDR1 is SGDLS, CDR2 YYNGEE, per germline. The CDR3 has 13 residues. CDR3: CASSTGTLDEQYF. CDR3 DNA sequence: TGTGCCAGCTCTACCGGGACCCTCGACGAGCAGTACTTC. Complete variable domain (other parts from reference TRBV9 and TRBJ2-7): DSGVTQTPKHLITATGQRVTLRCSPRSGDLSVYWYQQSLDQGLQFLIQYYNGEERAKGNILERFSAQQFPDLHSELNLSSLELGDSALYFCASSTGTLDEQYFGPGTRLTVT.

In nucleotides, the CDR3 is TGTGCCAGCAGCTTGGACAGGGGGCCGGCGTTCACTGAAGCTTTCTTT. This gives the protein CASSLDRGPAFTEAFF. The chain joins TRBV5-6 to TRBJ1-1; TRBD1 aligns across 9 bases. Germline assignment: CDR1 SGHDT and CDR2 YYEEEE. V trimming: 0 bases; J trimming: 4 bases; junction bases outside the gene matches: 7. The CDR3 runs 16 residues.

The genes are TRBV7-9 and TRBJ2-7; D gene unclear. Deletions cut 3 bases from V and 0 bases from J, with 6 bases between. The CDR3 sequence is 13 residues long. Per the germline V gene, CDR1 is SEHNR and CDR2 is FQNEAQ (reference sequence). The CDR3 spells CASSFWNSYEQYF. The DNA of the CDR3 is TGTGCCAGCAGCTTCTGGAACTCCTACGAGCAGTACTTC.

A remark on this clonotype: An end of the junction does not agree with germline; a read error may underlie this. This chain joins TRBV5-1 and TRBJ2-5; no clear D gene. Germline V gives CDR1 SGHRS, CDR2 YFSETQ. The CDR3 contains 13 residues. This chain's CDR3 is CANSPPDQETQYF. The CDR3 nucleotides read TGCGCCAACAGCCCGCCGGACCAAGAGACCCAGTACTTC.

CDR3 amino acids: CASSYGSDSYGYTF. Here the CDR3 DNA reads TGTGCCAGCAGTTACGGATCCGACTCCTATGGCTACACCTTC. V and J are TRBV6-2 or TRBV6-3 and TRBJ1-2; D gene ambiguous. CDR3 length equals 14 residues. Germline CDR1 and CDR2: MNHEY and SVGEGT. Between the trimmed V and J ends, which lost 2 bases and 4 bases, there was a span of 11 bases.

This clonotype has a handful of counts. The V gene is TRBV29-1, the J gene TRBJ2-7; 8 nucleotides line up with TRBD1. V dropped 6 bases and J dropped 1; count of bases not matched to a gene: 8. CDR3 length: 14 residues. The germline gives CDR1 SQVTM, CDR2 ANQGSEA. CDR3 nucleotide sequence: TGCAGCGTAAGAGGACAGGGCGCTTCCTACGAGCAGTACTTC. Translating gives CSVRGQGASYEQYF.